This T cell receptor (beta chain) comes out of a study of blood T cells in healthy people across ages. Study as a whole: Per every two T cells, about one barcoded beta molecule was captured by template switching.

Sample-barcoded 5' priming and a J-beta primer mix drove a second PCR of roughly 6 to 12 cycles. Each CDR3 protein is one row after TCRdb ran MiXCR on the 5' RACE reads. Of about 650,000 distinct CDR3 sequences in the sample, roughly 30% were seen once. Findings and caveats of the study: Considered underestimates were the diversity estimates obtained from one million T cells. Relative to aged donors, long-lived donors carried more naive CD4+ cells and displayed higher diversity.

This clonotype was seen repeatedly, ten times or more. What it binds is not known. Per germline, CDR1 DFQATT and CDR2 SNEGSKA (reference sequence). There are 17 residues in the CDR3. V gave up 0 bases and J gave up 1 base; unmatched junction bases: 12. No fewer than 6 micrograms of total RNA were isolated from every sample. The rearrangement uses TRBV20-1 and TRBJ2-7; 7 bases agree with TRBD1. This receptor was obtained from a woman of 80 years or more in good health. Sequencing was performed on blood. The CDR3 loop reads CSAREIAPGQRSYEQYF. The CDR3 DNA follows: TGCAGTGCTAGAGAGATAGCACCGGGACAGCGATCCTACGAGCAGTACTTC.